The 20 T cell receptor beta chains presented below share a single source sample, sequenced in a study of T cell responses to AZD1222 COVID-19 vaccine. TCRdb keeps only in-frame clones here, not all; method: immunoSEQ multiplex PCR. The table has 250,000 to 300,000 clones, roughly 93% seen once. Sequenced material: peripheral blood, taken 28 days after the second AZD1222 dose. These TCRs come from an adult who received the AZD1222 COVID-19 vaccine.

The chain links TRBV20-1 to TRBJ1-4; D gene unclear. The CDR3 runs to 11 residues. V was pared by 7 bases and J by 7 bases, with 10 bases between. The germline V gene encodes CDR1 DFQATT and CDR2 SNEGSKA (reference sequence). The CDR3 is CSVTEGEKLFF. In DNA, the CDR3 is TGCAGTGTTACAGAGGGTGAAAAACTGTTTTTT.

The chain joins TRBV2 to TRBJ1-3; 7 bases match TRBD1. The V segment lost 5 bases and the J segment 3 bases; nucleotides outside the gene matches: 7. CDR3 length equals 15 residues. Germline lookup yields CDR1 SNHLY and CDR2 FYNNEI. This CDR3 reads CASSPETGFGNTIYF. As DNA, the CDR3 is TGTGCCAGCAGTCCAGAGACAGGGTTTGGAAACACCATATATTTT.

CDR3 sequence: CASSELRRQGPFGQYF. DNA for the CDR3: TGTGCCAGCAGTGAATTGAGGAGACAGGGACCGTTTGGGCAGTACTTC. The V gene is TRBV2, the J gene TRBJ2-7; 7 positions agree with TRBD1. Unmatched junction bases numbered 16, after V lost 2 bases and J lost 9 bases. The CDR3 loop spans 16 amino acids. The V gene's germline CDR1 is SNHLY and CDR2 FYNNEI.

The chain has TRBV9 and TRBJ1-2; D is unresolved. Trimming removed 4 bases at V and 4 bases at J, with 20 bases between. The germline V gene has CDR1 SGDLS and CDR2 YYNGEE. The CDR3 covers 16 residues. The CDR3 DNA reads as TGTGCCAGCAGCCCCGACCGGGCCGCCGCTGGCTATGGCTACACCTTC. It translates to CASSPDRAAAGYGYTF. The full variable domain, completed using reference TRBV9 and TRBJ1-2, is DSGVTQTPKHLITATGQRVTLRCSPRSGDLSVYWYQQSLDQGLQFLIQYYNGEERAKGNILERFSAQQFPDLHSELNLSSLELGDSALYFCASSPDRAAAGYGYTFGSGTRLTVV.

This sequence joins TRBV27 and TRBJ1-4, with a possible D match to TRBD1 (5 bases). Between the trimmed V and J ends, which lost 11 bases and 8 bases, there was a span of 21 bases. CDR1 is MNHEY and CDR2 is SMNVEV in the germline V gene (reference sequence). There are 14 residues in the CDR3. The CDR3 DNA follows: TGTGCCCATCGGGGTCCTAAGGGGAAGGAAAAACTGTTTTTT. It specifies CAHRGPKGKEKLFF.

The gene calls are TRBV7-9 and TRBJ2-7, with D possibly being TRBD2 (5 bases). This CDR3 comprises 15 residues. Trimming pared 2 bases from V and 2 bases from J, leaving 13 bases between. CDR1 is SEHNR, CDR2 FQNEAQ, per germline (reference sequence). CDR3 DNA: TGTGCCAGCAGCTTAAGCGGAGTACTCACCTACGAGCAGTACTTC. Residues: CASSLSGVLTYEQYF.

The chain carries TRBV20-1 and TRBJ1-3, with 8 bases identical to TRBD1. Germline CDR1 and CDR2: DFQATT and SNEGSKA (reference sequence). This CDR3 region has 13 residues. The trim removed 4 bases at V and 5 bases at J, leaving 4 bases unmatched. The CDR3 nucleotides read TGCAGTGCTATTGACAGGGGCCGAAACACCATATATTTT. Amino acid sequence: CSAIDRGRNTIYF.

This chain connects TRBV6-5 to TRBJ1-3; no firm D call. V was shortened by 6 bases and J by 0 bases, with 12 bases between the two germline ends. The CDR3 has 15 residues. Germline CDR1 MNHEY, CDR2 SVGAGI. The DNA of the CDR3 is TGTGCCAGCAGCCTCGACGGACGCTCTGGAAACACCATATATTTT. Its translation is CASSLDGRSGNTIYF.

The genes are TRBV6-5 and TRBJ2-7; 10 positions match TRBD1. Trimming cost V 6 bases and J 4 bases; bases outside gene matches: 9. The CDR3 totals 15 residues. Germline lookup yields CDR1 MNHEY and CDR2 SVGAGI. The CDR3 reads CASRTWTGGLYEQYF. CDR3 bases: TGTGCCAGCAGGACCTGGACAGGGGGATTGTACGAGCAGTACTTC.

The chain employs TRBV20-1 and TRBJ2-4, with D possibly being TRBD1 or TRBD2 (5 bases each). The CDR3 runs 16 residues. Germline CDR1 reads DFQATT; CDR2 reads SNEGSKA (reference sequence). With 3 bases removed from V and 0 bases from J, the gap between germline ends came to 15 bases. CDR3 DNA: TGCAGTGCTAGTCTTGGGACGGCCATAGCCAAAAACATTCAGTACTTC. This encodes CSASLGTAIAKNIQYF.

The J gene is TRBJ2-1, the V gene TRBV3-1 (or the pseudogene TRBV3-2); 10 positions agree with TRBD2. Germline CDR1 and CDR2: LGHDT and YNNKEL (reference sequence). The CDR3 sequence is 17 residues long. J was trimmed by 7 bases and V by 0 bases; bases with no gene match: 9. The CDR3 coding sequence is TGTGCCAGCAGCCAAGATTGGTCAGCGGGGGGGCGGAATGAGCAGTTCTTC. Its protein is CASSQDWSAGGRNEQFF.

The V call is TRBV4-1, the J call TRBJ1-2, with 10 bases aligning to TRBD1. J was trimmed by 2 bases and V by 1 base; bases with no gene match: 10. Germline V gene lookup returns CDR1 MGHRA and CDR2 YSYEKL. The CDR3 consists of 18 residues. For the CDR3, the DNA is TGCGCCAGCAGCCAAGGGGGTGGAGGGACAGGGGCGAACTATGGCTACACCTTC. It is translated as CASSQGGGGTGANYGYTF.

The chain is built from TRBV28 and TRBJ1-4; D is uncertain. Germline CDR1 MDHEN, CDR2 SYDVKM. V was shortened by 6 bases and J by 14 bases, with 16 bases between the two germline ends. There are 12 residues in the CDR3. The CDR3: CASSTEPVGLFF. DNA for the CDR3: TGTGCCAGCAGCACCGAACCGGTGGGGCTGTTTTTT.

This chain's CDR3 is CASSPMGLDTQYF. The CDR3 DNA sequence: TGTGCCAGCAGCCCCATGGGACTAGATACGCAGTATTTT. This chain uses TRBV7-3 with TRBJ2-3; weak D call: TRBD2 (6 bases). Trimming pared 5 bases from V and 5 bases from J, leaving 11 bases between. The germline gives CDR1 SGHTA, CDR2 FQGTGA. This CDR3 is 13 amino acids long.

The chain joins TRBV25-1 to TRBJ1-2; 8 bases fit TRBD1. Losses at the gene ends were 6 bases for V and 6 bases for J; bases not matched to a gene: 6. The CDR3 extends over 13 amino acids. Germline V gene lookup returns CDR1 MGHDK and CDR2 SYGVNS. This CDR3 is CASSAGQGHGYTF. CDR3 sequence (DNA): TGTGCCAGCAGCGCAGGACAGGGCCATGGCTACACCTTC.

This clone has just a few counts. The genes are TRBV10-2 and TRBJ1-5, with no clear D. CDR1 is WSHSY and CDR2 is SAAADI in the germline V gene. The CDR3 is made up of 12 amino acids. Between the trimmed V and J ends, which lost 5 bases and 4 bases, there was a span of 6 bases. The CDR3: CASSILNQPQHF. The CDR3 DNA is TGCGCCAGCAGTATACTTAATCAGCCCCAGCATTTT.

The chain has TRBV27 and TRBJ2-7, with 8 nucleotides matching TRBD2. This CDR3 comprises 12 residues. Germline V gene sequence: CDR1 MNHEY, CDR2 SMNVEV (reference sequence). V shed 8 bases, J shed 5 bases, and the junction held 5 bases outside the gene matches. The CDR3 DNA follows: TGTGCCAGCGGAAGACTAGCGAACGAGCAGTACTTC. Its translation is CASGRLANEQYF.

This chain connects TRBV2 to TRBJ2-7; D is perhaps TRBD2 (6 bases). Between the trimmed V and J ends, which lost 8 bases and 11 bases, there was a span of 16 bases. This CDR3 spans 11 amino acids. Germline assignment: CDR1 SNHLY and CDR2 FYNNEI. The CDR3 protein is CASGGTVTEYF. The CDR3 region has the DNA TGTGCCAGCGGGGGGACGGTGACGGAGTACTTC.

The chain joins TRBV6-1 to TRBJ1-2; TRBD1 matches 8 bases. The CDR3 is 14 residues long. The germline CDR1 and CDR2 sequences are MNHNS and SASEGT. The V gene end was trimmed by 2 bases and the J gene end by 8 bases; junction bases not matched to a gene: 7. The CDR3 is CASSELAGGAGYTF. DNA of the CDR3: TGTGCCAGCAGTGAATTGGCAGGGGGCGCGGGCTACACCTTC.

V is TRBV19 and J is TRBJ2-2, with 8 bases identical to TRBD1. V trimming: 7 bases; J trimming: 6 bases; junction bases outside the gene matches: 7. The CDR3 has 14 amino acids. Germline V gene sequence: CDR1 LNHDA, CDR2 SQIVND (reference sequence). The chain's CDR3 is CASTLKTGAGELFF. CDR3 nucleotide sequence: TGTGCCAGTACTCTCAAGACAGGGGCCGGGGAGCTGTTTTTT.